This TCR beta chain was retrieved from a study of cytomegalovirus exposure and HLA in healthy donors. Study results and limitations: First-cohort TCR clusters were later found to tend to co-occur in the 130 or so validation repertoires. Cytomegalovirus-associated status was assigned to approximately 160 TCR beta chains. Rarity marked most TCR sequences, yet some public TCRs occurred in many donors. As was reported, the classifier diagnosed cytomegalovirus status with high specificity and sensitivity.

Some clones are missing from TCRdb's copy, which holds only in-frame ones; the method was immunoSEQ multiplex PCR. The sample holds about 160,000 clones, about 86% seen once. The V and J ends lost 2 bases and 2 bases respectively, with 15 bases between them. CDR3 length: 16 residues. Germline loops: CDR1 MNHEY, CDR2 SMNVEV (reference sequence). As for this clone: Its antigen is unknown.

The chain employs TRBV27 and TRBJ2-5, with a weak D call TRBD2 (7 bases). The sample consisted of PBMCs. The TCR sequence derives from a woman aged 25 to 39 in good health and CMV-seronegative. The chain's CDR3 is CASSLRPGGTQETQYF. Here the CDR3 DNA reads TGTGCCAGCAGTTTACGGCCCGGGGGGACACAAGAGACCCAGTACTTC.